The 13 T cell receptor beta chains below come from one sample, sequenced in a study of neurological immune-mediated disorders. Time point indicated: technical triplicate 3. TCRdb reanalysed the 5' RACE reads using MiXCR and keeps one entry per CDR3 protein. There are 25,000 to 35,000 distinct CDR3 sequences in the sample; roughly 16% occur only once, and 4.5% to 5% lies in the top ten. The sequencing input was CD4+ T cells from blood. The receptors here all came from a female donor with HTLV-1-associated myelopathy (HAM/TSP).

Concerning this clonotype: One end of the junction does not line up with germline, which may come from a read error. This chain connects TRBV20-1 to TRBJ2-3; 9 bases match TRBD2. The CDR3 contains 15 residues. CDR1 is DFQATT and CDR2 is SNEGSKA in the germline V gene (reference sequence). In nucleotides, the CDR3 is TGCAGTGCCAGAGTCGGGCTAGCGGGGCCCGATACGCAGTATTTT. Protein: CSARVGLAGPDTQYF.

By share, this clonotype ranks as medium-sized. The chain recombines TRBV20-1 with TRBJ1-1; 7 nucleotides agree with TRBD1. Germline V lookup: CDR1 DFQATT, CDR2 SNEGSKA (reference sequence). The length of the CDR3 is 14 residues. V lost 6 bases, J lost 0 bases, and 7 bases stayed unmatched. Written as DNA, the CDR3 is TGCAGTGCGGCCAGGGGGGGGATGAACACTGAAGCTTTCTTT. Translating it yields CSAARGGMNTEAFF.

Note on this clonotype: This may be a read error: a much more frequent sequence differs by one nucleotide. The chain is built from TRBV4-2 and TRBJ1-2; D is perhaps TRBD1 (5 bases). The V end lost 0 bases, the J end lost 8 bases, and 19 bases lay between the germline ends. Germline loops: CDR1 LGHNA, CDR2 YNFKEQ. The CDR3 covers 16 residues. Written as DNA, the CDR3 is TGTGCCAGCAGCCAAGAAGAGGACACCTACTTAGGAGGCTACACCTTC. Amino acids: CASSQEEDTYLGGYTF.

This clonotype was seen repeatedly, ten times or more. This chain links TRBV10-3 with TRBJ1-1; perhaps TRBD1 as D (5 bases). The CDR3 runs 13 residues. From germline, CDR1 is ENHRY and CDR2 SYGVKD. The V end was cut by 8 bases, the J end by 0 bases, with 10 bases between. DNA for the CDR3: TGTGCCATCGGGGGGGAAATGAACACTGAAGCTTTCTTT. Translated: CAIGGEMNTEAFF.

This rearrangement joins TRBV30 to TRBJ2-1, with D perhaps TRBD2 (6 bases). V lost 4 bases and J 2 bases, leaving 21 bases between the germline ends. CDR3 length: 17 amino acids. The germline gives CDR1 GTSNPN, CDR2 SVGIG (reference sequence). CDR3 DNA: TGTGCCTGGAACACCTACAATGCTAGCGTTACCTACAATGAGCAGTTCTTC. Protein sequence: CAWNTYNASVTYNEQFF.

This clonotype was seen ten or more times. The V gene is TRBV2, the J gene TRBJ2-2, with D unclear. Germline-derived CDR1 and CDR2 are SNHLY and FYNNEI. This CDR3 region has 14 residues. Trimming took 7 bases from V and 1 from J, leaving 10 bases between them. The CDR3 spells CASKVWENTGELFF. In nucleotides, the CDR3 is TGTGCCAGCAAAGTTTGGGAGAACACCGGGGAGCTGTTTTTT.

The V call is TRBV7-9, the J call TRBJ2-2; 14 bases are a match to TRBD2. CDR1 is SEHNR and CDR2 is FQNEAQ in the germline V gene (reference sequence). Unmatched junction bases numbered 10, after V lost 5 bases and J lost 5 bases. This CDR3 has 18 amino acids. CDR3 DNA sequence: TGTGCCAGCAGCCCCGGGACTAGCGGGAGTCTTAGGACCGGGGAGCTGTTTTTT. Translation gives CASSPGTSGSLRTGELFF.

The chain joins TRBV20-1 to TRBJ2-5; D is unresolved. The V end lost 5 bases, the J end lost 2 bases, and 9 bases lay between the germline ends. CDR1 and CDR2 (germline): DFQATT, SNEGSKA (reference sequence). This CDR3 is 12 amino acids long. In DNA, the CDR3 is TGCAGTGCTGTTACACATCAAGAGACCCAGTACTTC. As protein: CSAVTHQETQYF.

This clonotype was seen many times. This chain uses TRBV5-1 with TRBJ2-7; TRBD1 might be the D (6 bases). Trimming stripped 3 bases from V and 5 bases from J, with 12 bases between. The V gene's germline CDR1 is SGHRS and CDR2 YFSETQ. The CDR3 loop spans 13 amino acids. CDR3 residues: CASSWDNFNEQYF. The CDR3 nucleotides are TGCGCCAGCAGCTGGGACAACTTCAACGAGCAGTACTTC.

In its sample, this clonotype was seen many times. The chain has TRBV4-1 and TRBJ2-4, with 9 bases lining up with TRBD2. Germline CDR1 and CDR2: MGHRA and YSYEKL. The CDR3 is 18 residues long. V shed 4 bases, J shed 0 bases, and the junction held 10 bases outside the gene matches. The CDR3 spells CASSRSGGLTSAKNIQYF. In nucleotides, the CDR3 is TGCGCCAGCAGCCGTAGCGGGGGATTAACCTCAGCCAAAAACATTCAGTACTTC.

This clonotype occurred many times. The V gene is TRBV5-1, the J gene TRBJ2-7; the match to TRBD2 covers 9 bases. This CDR3 has 15 amino acids. In germline, CDR1 is SGHRS, CDR2 YFSETQ. Unmatched junction bases numbered 4, after V lost 0 bases and J lost 3 bases. The CDR3, as DNA: TGCGCCAGCAGCTTGGGAGCGGGGGGTGTCTACGAGCAGTACTTC. Translated, it gives CASSLGAGGVYEQYF.

Ten or more counts support this clonotype. This sequence joins TRBV20-1 and TRBJ2-1; D perhaps matches TRBD2 (5 bases). Germline loops: CDR1 DFQATT, CDR2 SNEGSKA (reference sequence). The ends were cut back, 0 bases at V and 6 bases at J, with 15 bases in the middle. The CDR3 extends over 15 amino acids. The CDR3 bases are TGCAGTGCTAGAGATCATGGACTTCCCCTCAATGAGCAGTTCTTC. Amino acids: CSARDHGLPLNEQFF.

This clonotype showed up many times. This chain connects TRBV6-1 to TRBJ2-4; D remains unclear. V dropped 1 base and J dropped 8 bases, with 15 bases sitting between them. This CDR3 is built from 15 residues. Per germline, CDR1 MNHNS and CDR2 SASEGT. The CDR3 sequence is CASSEGGPPKDIQYF. In DNA form, the CDR3 reads TGTGCCAGCAGTGAAGGAGGTCCCCCCAAGGACATTCAGTACTTC.